A selection of T cell receptor beta chains follows, all from one sample in a study of Ad26.COV2.S vaccination and SARS-CoV-2 variants. This table comes from immunoSEQ multiplex PCR, and its TCRdb copy is limited to in-frame clones, with some not included. The top ten clones hold about 3.5% of a sample with over 250,000 clones, 80% to 90% of them seen once. Source: peripheral blood, taken in a trial of Ad26.COV2.S vaccine versus placebo. The receptors here all came from a person aged 18 to 59 who received the Ad26.COV2.S COVID-19 vaccine or a placebo. CDR3s include the opening cysteine and the closing phenylalanine or tryptophan. The order of the fields is clone size, V gene, J gene, D gene, CDR3 DNA, CDR3 protein. A D gene is named only where the DNA matches it firmly. Size tells how often a clone was seen (once, few, many) or the class of an expanded clone, and some rows leave it out.

-,TRBV5-4,TRBJ2-1,TRBD1,TGTGCCAGCAGCGGAGGGTCCGGGACAGGGGTCAGGAATGAGCAGTTCTTC,CASSGGSGTGVRNEQFF
-,TRBV7-2,TRBJ2-2,-,TGTGCCAGCAGGCAGACCACCGGGGAGCTGTTTTTT,CASRQTTGELFF
-,TRBV30,TRBJ2-4,-,TGTGCCTGGAGACCTATTGGGTCCAAAAACATTCAGTACTTC,CAWRPIGSKNIQYF
-,TRBV9,TRBJ2-2,TRBD2,TGTGCCAGCAGAGGAGCGGGGGGCAACACCGGGGAGCTGTTTTTT,CASRGAGGNTGELFF
-,TRBV15,TRBJ1-4,TRBD1,TGTGCCACCGCAGGGGGCTGGAAGGAAAAACTGTTTTTT,CATAGGWKEKLFF
-,TRBV7-2,TRBJ2-7,TRBD1,TGTGCCAGCAGCGCGGCCGGGACAGCTGCCTACGAGCAGTACTTC,CASSAAGTAAYEQYF
-,TRBV7-2,TRBJ2-7,TRBD1,TGTGCCAGCAGCGTACACAGGGGGCTGGAGTACGAGCAGTACTTC,CASSVHRGLEYEQYF
-,TRBV7-8,TRBJ2-5,-,TGTGCCAGCAGACCACCGGGGCCGGGACCCGAAGAGACCCAGTACTTC,CASRPPGPGPEETQYF
-,TRBV5-4,TRBJ2-3,TRBD2,TGTGCCAGCAGCTCCCTAGCGGGGGGCGCTAGCACAGATACGCAGTATTTT,CASSSLAGGASTDTQYF
-,TRBV9,TRBJ2-5,-,TGTGCCAGCAGCGTCGAGGGGGGGCGCGAGACCCAGTACTTC,CASSVEGGRETQYF
once,TRBV28,TRBJ2-6,-,TGTGCCAGCAGTTTCGACGGGGCTGGGGCCAACGTCCTGACTTTC,CASSFDGAGANVLTF